This entry lists 8 T cell receptor beta chains sequenced from one sample in a study of T-cell reconstitution after alpha-beta-depleted transplantation in children. Library preparation (for TCRbeta) was performed with unique molecular identifiers. TCRdb independently ran MiXCR on the PCR reads; one entry per CDR3 protein. The repertoire holds 450,000 to 600,000 distinct CDR3 sequences, less than 35% seen once, with 2% to 2.5% in the top ten. The sequencing here drew on PBMCs from the stem cell graft donor, taken from the stem cell graft. These TCRs come from a human donor who donated a stem cell graft to a child with aplastic anemia.

This clonotype has just one count. This chain links TRBV9 with TRBJ1-2; D gene unclear. V gave up 0 bases and J gave up 5 bases, with 11 bases separating them. Germline V gene data show CDR1 as SGDLS and CDR2 as YYNGEE. There are 14 residues in the CDR3. The CDR3 sequence: CASSVAVVSYGYTF. The CDR3 nucleotides are TGTGCCAGCAGCGTAGCTGTGGTATCTTATGGCTACACCTTC.

This clonotype was detected only once. The J gene is TRBJ2-1, the V gene TRBV6-5, with TRBD2 matching 8 bases. J gave up 1 base and V 0 bases, and 11 bases lay outside the gene matches. The CDR3 has 19 residues. The V gene's germline CDR1 is MNHEY and CDR2 SVGAGI. Here the CDR3 DNA reads TGTGCCAGCAGTTACTCGTCTAGCGGGTACGACCGATCCTACAATGAGCAGTTCTTC. It yields the protein CASSYSSSGYDRSYNEQFF.

The J gene is TRBJ2-7, the V gene TRBV27; no firm D call. This CDR3 spans 13 amino acids. The ends were cut back, 4 bases at V and 0 bases at J, with 7 bases in the middle. Germline CDR1 reads MNHEY; CDR2 reads SMNVEV (reference sequence). CDR3 sequence reads: CASSSESSYEQYF. The CDR3 DNA follows: TGTGCCAGCAGTTCGGAGAGCTCCTACGAGCAGTACTTC.

Only a few counts were recorded for this clonotype. V and J are TRBV7-8 and TRBJ2-7; unclear D gene. The germline V gene encodes CDR1 SGHVS and CDR2 FQNEAQ. The CDR3 contains 14 residues. Trimming removed 3 bases from V and 0 bases from J, with 9 bases in between. CDR3 sequence: CASSFVADSYEQYV. The CDR3 DNA reads as TGTGCCAGCAGCTTTGTTGCGGACTCCTACGAGCAGTACGTC.

A few counts support this clonotype. V is TRBV5-1 and J is TRBJ1-3, with 8 bases aligning to TRBD1. The CDR3 runs 14 residues. With 4 bases clipped from V and 9 bases from J, the junction kept 9 bases outside the gene matches. CDR1 is SGHRS and CDR2 is YFSETQ in the germline V gene. CDR3 sequence reads: CASSPGTGGFTIYF. CDR3 bases: TGCGCCAGCAGCCCGGGGACAGGCGGGTTCACCATATATTTT.

This clonotype was found a few times. The chain is built from TRBV29-1 and TRBJ1-2; possibly TRBD1 for D (5 bases). The CDR3 is 11 amino acids. V lost 5 bases and J lost 7, with 11 bases in between. The germline gives CDR1 SQVTM, CDR2 ANQGSEA. DNA of the CDR3: TGCAGCGTTCCAGGGATGGGTGGCTACACCTTC. It translates to CSVPGMGGYTF.

This clonotype has ten or more counts. V and J are TRBV11-2 and TRBJ2-5, with TRBD2 matching 10 bases. V was pared by 1 base and J by 4 bases, with 6 bases of the junction left unmatched. From germline, CDR1 is SGHAT and CDR2 FQNNGV. This CDR3 contains 16 residues. In DNA form, the CDR3 reads TGTGCCAGCAGCTTAGCTAGCGGGAGATCAGGAGAGACCCAGTACTTC. Translating it yields CASSLASGRSGETQYF.

The CDR3 loop reads CASSLERRNTEAFF. The CDR3 coding sequence is TGTGCCAGCAGCTTAGAACGGCGGAACACTGAAGCTTTCTTT. V gene TRBV7-9 combines with J gene TRBJ1-1; unclear D gene. CDR3 size: 14 residues. Trimming removed 1 base from V and 1 base from J, with 7 bases in between. The V gene's germline CDR1 is SEHNR and CDR2 FQNEAQ (reference sequence).